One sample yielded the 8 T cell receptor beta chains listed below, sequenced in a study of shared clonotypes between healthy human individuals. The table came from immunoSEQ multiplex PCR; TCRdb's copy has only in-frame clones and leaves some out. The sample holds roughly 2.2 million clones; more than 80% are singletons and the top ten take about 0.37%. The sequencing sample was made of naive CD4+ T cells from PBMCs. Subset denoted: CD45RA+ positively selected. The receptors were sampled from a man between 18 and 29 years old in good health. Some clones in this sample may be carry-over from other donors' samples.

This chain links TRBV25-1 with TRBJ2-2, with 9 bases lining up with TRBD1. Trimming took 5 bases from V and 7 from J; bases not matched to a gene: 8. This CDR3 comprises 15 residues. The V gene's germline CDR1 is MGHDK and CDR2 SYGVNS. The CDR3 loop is CASSHPGQGYGELFF. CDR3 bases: TGTGCCAGCAGTCATCCGGGACAGGGATACGGGGAGCTGTTTTTT.

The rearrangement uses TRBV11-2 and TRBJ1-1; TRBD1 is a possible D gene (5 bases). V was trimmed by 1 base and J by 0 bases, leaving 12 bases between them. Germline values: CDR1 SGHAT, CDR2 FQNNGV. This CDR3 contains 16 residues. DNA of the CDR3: TGTGCCAGCAGCTTAGGGGGGGGTTACATGAACACTGAAGCTTTCTTT. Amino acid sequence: CASSLGGGYMNTEAFF. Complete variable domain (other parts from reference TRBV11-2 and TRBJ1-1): EAGVAQSPRYKIIEKRQSVAFWCNPISGHATLYWYQQILGQGPKLLIQFQNNGVVDDSQLPKDRFSAERLKGVDSTLKIQPAKLEDSAVYLCASSLGGGYMNTEAFFGQGTRLTVV.

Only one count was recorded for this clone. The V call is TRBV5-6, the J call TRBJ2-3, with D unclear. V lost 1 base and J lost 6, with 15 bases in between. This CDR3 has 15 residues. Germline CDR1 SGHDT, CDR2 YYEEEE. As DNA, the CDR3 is TGTGCCAGCAGCTTGAACGTCGGCCGCGGTGATACGCAGTATTTT. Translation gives CASSLNVGRGDTQYF.

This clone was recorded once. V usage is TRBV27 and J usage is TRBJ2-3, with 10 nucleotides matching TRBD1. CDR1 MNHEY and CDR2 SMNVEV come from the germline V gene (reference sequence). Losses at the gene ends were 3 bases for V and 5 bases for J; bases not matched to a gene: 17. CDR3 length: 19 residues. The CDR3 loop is CASSFRYPLGTGDGDTQYF. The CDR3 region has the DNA TGTGCCAGCAGTTTCCGTTACCCCCTCGGGACAGGGGATGGAGATACGCAGTATTTT.

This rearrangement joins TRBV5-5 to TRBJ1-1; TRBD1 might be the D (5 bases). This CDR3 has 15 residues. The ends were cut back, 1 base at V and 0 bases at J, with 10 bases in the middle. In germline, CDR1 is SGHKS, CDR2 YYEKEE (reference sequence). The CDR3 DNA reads TGTGCCAGCAGCTTGATGGGGCAGCTGAACACTGAAGCTTTCTTT. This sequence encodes CASSLMGQLNTEAFF.

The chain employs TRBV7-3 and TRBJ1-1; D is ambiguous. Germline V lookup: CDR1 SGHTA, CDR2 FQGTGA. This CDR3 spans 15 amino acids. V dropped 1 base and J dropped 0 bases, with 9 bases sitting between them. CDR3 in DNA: TGTGCCAGCAGCTTAAGACACCTCATGAACACTGAAGCTTTCTTT. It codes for CASSLRHLMNTEAFF. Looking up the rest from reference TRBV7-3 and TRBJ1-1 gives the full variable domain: GAGVSQTPSNKVTEKGKYVELRCDPISGHTALYWYRQSLGQGPEFLIYFQGTGAADDSGLPNDRFFAVRPEGSVSTLKIQRTERGDSAVYLCASSLRHLMNTEAFFGQGTRLTVV.

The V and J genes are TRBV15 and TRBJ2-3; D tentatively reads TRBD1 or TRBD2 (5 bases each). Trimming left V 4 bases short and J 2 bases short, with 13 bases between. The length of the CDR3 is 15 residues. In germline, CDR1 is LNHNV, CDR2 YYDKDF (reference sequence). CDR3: CATSTGSTATDTQYF. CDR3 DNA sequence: TGTGCCACCAGCACGGGATCGACAGCCACAGATACGCAGTATTTT.

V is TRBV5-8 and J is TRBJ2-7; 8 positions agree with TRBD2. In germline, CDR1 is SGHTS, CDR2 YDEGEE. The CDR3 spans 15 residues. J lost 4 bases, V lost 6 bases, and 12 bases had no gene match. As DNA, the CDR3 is TGTGCCAGCACTATCATCGGGACTAGAAGGTACGAGCAGTACTTC. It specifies CASTIIGTRRYEQYF.